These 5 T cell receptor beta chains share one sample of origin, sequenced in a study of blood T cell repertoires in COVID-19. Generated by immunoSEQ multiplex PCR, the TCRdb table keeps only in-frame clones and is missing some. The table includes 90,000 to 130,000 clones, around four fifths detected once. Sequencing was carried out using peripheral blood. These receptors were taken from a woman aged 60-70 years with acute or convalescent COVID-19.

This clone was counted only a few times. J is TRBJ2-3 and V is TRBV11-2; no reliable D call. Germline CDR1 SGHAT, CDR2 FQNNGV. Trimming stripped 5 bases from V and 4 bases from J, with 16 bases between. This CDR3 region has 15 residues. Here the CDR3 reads CASSKQWSVADTQYF. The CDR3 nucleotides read TGTGCCAGCAGCAAACAGTGGTCCGTGGCAGATACGCAGTATTTT.

CDR3 sequence (DNA): TGTGCCAGCAGGAGGGAGTTTAATGAAAAACTGTTTTTT. It is translated as CASRREFNEKLFF. The chain joins TRBV6-6 to TRBJ1-4; D not resolved. The germline CDR1 and CDR2 sequences are MNHNY and SVGAGI (reference sequence). V was cut by 6 bases and J by 4 bases, with 9 bases left in between. This CDR3 has 13 residues.

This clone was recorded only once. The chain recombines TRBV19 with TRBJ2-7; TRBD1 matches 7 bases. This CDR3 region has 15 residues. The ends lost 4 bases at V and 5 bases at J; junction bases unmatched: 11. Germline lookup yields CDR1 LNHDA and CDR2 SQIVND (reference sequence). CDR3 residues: CASSTPGQLRDEQYF. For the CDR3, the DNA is TGTGCCAGTAGTACCCCGGGACAGCTGAGGGACGAGCAGTACTTC.

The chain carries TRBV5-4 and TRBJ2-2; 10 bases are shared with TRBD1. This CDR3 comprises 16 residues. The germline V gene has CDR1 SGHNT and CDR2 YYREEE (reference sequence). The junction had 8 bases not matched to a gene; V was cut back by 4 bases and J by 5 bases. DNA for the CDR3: TGTGCCAGCAGCCGAGAGACAGGGGGCACGACCGGGGAGCTGTTTTTT. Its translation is CASSRETGGTTGELFF.

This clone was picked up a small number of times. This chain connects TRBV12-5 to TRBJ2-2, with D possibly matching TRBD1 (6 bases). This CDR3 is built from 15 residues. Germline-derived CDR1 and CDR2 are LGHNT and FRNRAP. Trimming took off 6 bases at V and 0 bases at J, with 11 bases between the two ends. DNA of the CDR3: TGTGCTAGTGGACAGGGCCCGACGAACACCGGGGAGCTGTTTTTT. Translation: CASGQGPTNTGELFF. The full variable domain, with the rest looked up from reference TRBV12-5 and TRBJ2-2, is DARVTQTPRHKVTEMGQEVTMRCQPILGHNTVFWYRQTMMQGLELLAYFRNRAPLDDSGMPKDRFSAEMPDATLATLKIQPSEPRDSAVYFCASGQGPTNTGELFFGEGSRLTVL.